Listed below are T cell receptor beta chains from one sample, sequenced in a study of a mutant IDH1 vaccine in newly diagnosed glioma. Sequenced by immunoSEQ multiplex PCR; TCRdb stores in-frame clones only, minus some. The sample has 50,000 to 65,000 clones, more than 80% seen once. This material consisted of PBMCs, taken from a glioma patient treated with radiotherapy, temozolomide or both. These receptors all stem from a man in his late teens or twenties with glioma. CDR3s leave out the opening cysteine and the closing phenylalanine or tryptophan. A D gene is named only where the DNA matches it firmly.

v_gene,j_gene,d_gene,CDR3aa
TRBV11-2,TRBJ2-3,TRBD2,ASSLAGVLDTQY
TRBV10-2,TRBJ2-7,NA,ASTLPQGGYEQY
TRBV30,TRBJ1-1,NA,ALGTFWGTEAF
TRBV27,TRBJ1-1,NA,ASSSQGGLDTEAF
TRBV5-6,TRBJ1-2,NA,ASSRNWDGANYGYT
TRBV19,TRBJ1-2,NA,ASSLRGQYGYT
TRBV5-4,TRBJ1-1,NA,ASSLSGAGFFFTEAF
TRBV7-2,TRBJ1-2,NA,ASSELRVAGYT
TRBV5-1,TRBJ2-1,TRBD2,ASSKGLAGEQF
TRBV6-5,TRBJ1-1,NA,ASSYSTRGIAVAF
TRBV5-1,TRBJ1-4,NA,ASSLQGINEKLF
TRBV25-1,TRBJ2-1,NA,ASSSLGLGGGGSNEQF
TRBV6-6,TRBJ1-1,NA,ASSYLNRWTEAF